The sequence of this T cell receptor (beta chain) was determined in a study of cytomegalovirus exposure and HLA in healthy donors. In the study overall: From donors who were HLA-typed, an early data release held 81 million or so unique TCRs.

Primers included in the PCR were 60 Vbeta and 13 Jbeta primers. The table came from immunoSEQ multiplex PCR; TCRdb's copy has only in-frame clones and leaves some out. The sample includes about 230,000 clones, over 75% of them seen just once. CDR1 and CDR2 (germline): MNHNS, SASEGT. This CDR3 contains 14 residues. Trimming cost V 1 base and J 8 bases, with 12 bases left between them. The sequence was obtained from a boy aged 5-17 years in good health and CMV-seronegative. This chain links TRBV6-1 with TRBJ1-5; maybe TRBD1 (5 bases). The specimen sequenced was PBMCs. The CDR3 coding sequence is TGTGCCAGCAGTGAAGGACAGAGCTATGAGCCCCAGCATTTT. This encodes CASSEGQSYEPQHF.